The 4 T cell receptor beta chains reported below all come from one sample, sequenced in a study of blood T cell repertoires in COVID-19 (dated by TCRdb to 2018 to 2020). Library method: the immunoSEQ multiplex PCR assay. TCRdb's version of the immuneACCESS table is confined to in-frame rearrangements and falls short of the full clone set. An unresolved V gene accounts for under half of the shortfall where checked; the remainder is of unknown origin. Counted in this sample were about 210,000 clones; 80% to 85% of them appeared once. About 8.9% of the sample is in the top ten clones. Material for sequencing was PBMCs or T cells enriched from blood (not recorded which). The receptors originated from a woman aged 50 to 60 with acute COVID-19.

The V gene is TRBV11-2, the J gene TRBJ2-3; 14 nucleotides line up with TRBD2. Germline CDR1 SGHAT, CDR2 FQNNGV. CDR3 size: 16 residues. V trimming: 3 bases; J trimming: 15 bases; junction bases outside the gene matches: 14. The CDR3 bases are TGTGCCAGCAGCTTCCACGGGACTAGCGGGGGCCCGAGGTTTTATTTT. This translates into CASSFHGTSGGPRFYF.

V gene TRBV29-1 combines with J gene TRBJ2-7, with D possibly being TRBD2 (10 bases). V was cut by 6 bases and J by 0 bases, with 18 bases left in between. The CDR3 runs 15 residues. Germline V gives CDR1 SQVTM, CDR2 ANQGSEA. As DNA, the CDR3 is TGCAGCGTGACAGGGGGACTAGCGAGCTCCTACGAGCAGTACTTC. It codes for CSVTGGLASSYEQYF.

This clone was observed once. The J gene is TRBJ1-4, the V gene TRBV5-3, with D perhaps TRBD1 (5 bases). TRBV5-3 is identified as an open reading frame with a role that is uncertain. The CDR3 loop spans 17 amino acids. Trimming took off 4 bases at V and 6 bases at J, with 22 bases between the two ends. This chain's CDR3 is CARSLDQHPGGDEKLFF. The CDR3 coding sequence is TGTGCCAGAAGCCTCGATCAACATCCCGGGGGGGATGAAAAACTGTTTTTT.

The CDR3 protein is CASSPEGWANEKLFF. The CDR3 DNA sequence: TGTGCCAGCTCACCGGAGGGGTGGGCTAATGAAAAACTGTTTTTT. The chain employs TRBV18 and TRBJ1-4; D may be TRBD1 (5 bases). Germline CDR1 is KGHSH and CDR2 is LQKENI. V was pared by 3 bases and J by 3 bases, with 11 bases between. The CDR3 length is 15 residues.